These T cell receptor beta chains were read from a single sample in a study of neurological immune-mediated disorders. TCRdb re-called the 5' RACE reads through MiXCR, storing one row per CDR3 protein. The data contain about 45,000 distinct CDR3 sequences, approximately 15% of them singletons. Sequencing was performed on PBMCs. The receptor set was obtained from a young man in good health. Each CDR3 is given with its conserved first and last residue. A D gene is named only where the DNA matches it firmly. Clone size is stated in some rows and not others, as once, few, many or a class when expanded.

abundance	d_gene	v_gene	j_gene	CDR3nt	CDR3aa
few	-	TRBV19	TRBJ2-5	TGTGCCAGTAGTACAACCCGGGACACAACCCGGAGGGAGACCCAGTACTTC	CASSTTRDTTRRETQYF
many	-	TRBV7-6	TRBJ2-5	TGTGCCAGCAGTCGGGCTGGGGAGACCCAGTACTTC	CASSRAGETQYF
many	-	TRBV10-3	TRBJ1-6	TGTGCCATCACCACGACAGTAAATTCACCCCTCCACTTT	CAITTTVNSPLHF
many	-	TRBV9	TRBJ2-1	TGTGCCAGCAGCGTAGCCCCTGACAATGAGCAGTTCTTC	CASSVAPDNEQFF
many	-	TRBV7-9	TRBJ1-3	TGTGCCAGCAGCTCCAGGGCTCAGCCGGGAAACACCATATATTTT	CASSSRAQPGNTIYF
many	-	TRBV20-1	TRBJ2-1	TGCAGAGGGAGAGGGGGTAGTGAGCAGTTCTTC	CRGRGGSEQFF
many	-	TRBV29-1	TRBJ2-2	TGCAGCGTAAAAGCGAACACCGGGGAGCTGTTTTTT	CSVKANTGELFF
many	-	TRBV9	TRBJ1-2	TGTGCCAGCACCGGGATCGACTATGGCTACACCTTC	CASTGIDYGYTF
few	TRBD1	TRBV29-1	TRBJ2-6	TGCAGCGTCGCCCCGGCAGGGGGATCTGGGGCCAACGTCCTGACTTTC	CSVAPAGGSGANVLTF
many	-	TRBV5-5	TRBJ1-1	TGTGCCAGCAGCTTCGGGGGGGGCTGGACTGAAGCTTTCTTT	CASSFGGGWTEAFF
many	TRBD2	TRBV7-9	TRBJ2-3	TGTGCCAGCAGCCCCCCGGGGGGGCACACAGATACGCAGTATTTT	CASSPPGGHTDTQYF
many	TRBD1	TRBV4-1	TRBJ2-5	TGCGCCAGCAGCCAAGTGGGTGACAGGGGATCGGAGACCCAGTACTTC	CASSQVGDRGSETQYF
many	-	TRBV6-2/TRBV6-3	TRBJ2-7	TGTGCCAGCAGGACAGAAACCATCGGCAGAGCGGTGTTC	CASRTETIGRAVF
many	-	TRBV7-9	TRBJ2-3	TGTGCCAGCAGCTTAGTAAGGCCCCCGACAGATACGCAGTATTTT	CASSLVRPPTDTQYF
many	-	TRBV20-1	TRBJ2-7	TGCAGTGTCGGGGTTCTGAGCTCCTACGAGCAGTACTTC	CSVGVLSSYEQYF
once	-	TRBV29-1	TRBJ2-7	TGCAGCGTTGAGAGTGACTCCTACGAGCAGTACTTC	CSVESDSYEQYF
many	TRBD2	TRBV9	TRBJ2-1	TGTGCCAGCAGCCCCGAGGGGAGGGTTTCCTACAATGAGCAGTTCTTC	CASSPEGRVSYNEQFF
many	TRBD2	TRBV5-1	TRBJ2-1	TGCGCCAGCAGCCCCGCCGGGACTAGCGGGAGTAATGAGCAGTTCTTC	CASSPAGTSGSNEQFF
-	TRBD1	TRBV6-6	TRBJ2-1	TGTGCCAGCAGTTGGGACCCCAACCGGGACAGGCTGATCTTC	CASSWDPNRDRLIF
-	-	TRBV7-9	TRBJ2-1	TGTGCCAGCACCCTCCCCGGCCTCGAGAATGAGCAGTTCTTC	CASTLPGLENEQFF
many	-	TRBV5-1	TRBJ2-6	TGCGCCAGCAGCGGGGGCGGAACTTCTGGGGCCAACGTCCTGACTTTC	CASSGGGTSGANVLTF
many	TRBD1	TRBV5-1	TRBJ2-6	TGCGCCAGCAGCTTGGAAGGGGGCAATGGGGCCAACGTCCTGACTTTC	CASSLEGGNGANVLTF
many	TRBD2	TRBV27	TRBJ2-3	TGTGCCAGCAAAACCGGGACTAGCGGGAGGGGTACAGATACGCAGTATTTT	CASKTGTSGRGTDTQYF
-	TRBD2	TRBV9	TRBJ2-3	TGTGCCAGCAGCGCCCGACTAGCGGGCACAGATACGCAGTATTTT	CASSARLAGTDTQYF
few	TRBD2	TRBV5-1	TRBJ2-3	TGCGCCAGCAGCTCAGGGACTAGCGGATACACAGATACGCAGTATTTT	CASSSGTSGYTDTQYF